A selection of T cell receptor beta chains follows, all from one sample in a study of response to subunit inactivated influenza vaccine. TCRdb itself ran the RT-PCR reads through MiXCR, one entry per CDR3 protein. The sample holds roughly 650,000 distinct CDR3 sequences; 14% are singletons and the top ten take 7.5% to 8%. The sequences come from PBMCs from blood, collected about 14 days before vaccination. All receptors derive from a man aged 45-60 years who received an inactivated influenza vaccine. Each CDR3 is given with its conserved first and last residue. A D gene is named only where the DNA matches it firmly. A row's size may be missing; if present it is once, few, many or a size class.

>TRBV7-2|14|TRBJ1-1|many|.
CASSLFGLNTEAFF
TGTGCCAGCAGCTTATTCGGGCTGAACACTGAAGCTTTCTTT
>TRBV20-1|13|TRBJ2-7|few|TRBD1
CSARGETGVEQYF
TGCAGTGCTAGGGGGGAGACAGGGGTCGAGCAGTACTTC
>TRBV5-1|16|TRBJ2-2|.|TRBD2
CASSIRTSPNTGELFF
TGCGCCAGCAGCATCAGGACTAGCCCGAACACCGGGGAGCTGTTTTTT
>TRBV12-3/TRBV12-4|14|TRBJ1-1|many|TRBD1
CASSTGTGNTEAFF
TGTGCCAGCAGCACCGGGACAGGGAACACTGAAGCTTTCTTT
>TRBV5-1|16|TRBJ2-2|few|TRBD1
CASLEGAASDTGELFF
TGCGCCAGCCTTGAGGGGGCTGCCTCAGACACCGGGGAGCTGTTTTTT
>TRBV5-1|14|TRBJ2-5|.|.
CASSPDKGQETQYF
TGCGCCAGCAGCCCGGACAAGGGGCAAGAGACCCAGTACTTC
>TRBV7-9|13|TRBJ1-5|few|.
CASSLAINQPQHF
TGTGCCAGCAGCTTAGCTATAAATCAGCCCCAGCATTTT
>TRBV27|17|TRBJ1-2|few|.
CASSPPGLYLGRRDYTF
TGTGCCAGCAGTCCGCCAGGACTTTACCTAGGGCGGAGGGACTACACCTTC
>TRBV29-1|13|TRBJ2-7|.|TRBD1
CSVGTGAFFEQYF
TGCAGCGTGGGGACAGGGGCTTTCTTCGAGCAGTACTTC
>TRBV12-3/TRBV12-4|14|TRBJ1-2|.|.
CASSLGAIYYGYTF
TGTGCCAGCAGTTTAGGGGCAATCTACTATGGCTACACCTTC
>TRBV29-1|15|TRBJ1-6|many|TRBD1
CSVSMGDRNNSPLHF
TGCAGCGTTTCTATGGGGGACAGAAATAATTCACCCCTCCACTTT
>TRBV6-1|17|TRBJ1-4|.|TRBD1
CASILGGGAVTNEKLCF
TGTGCCAGCATACTGGGAGGGGGCGCGGTCACTAATGAAAAACTGTGTTTT
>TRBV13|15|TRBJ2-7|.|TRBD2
CASSPAGGGSYEQYF
TGTGCCAGCAGCCCCGCCGGCGGCGGGAGCTACGAGCAGTACTTC
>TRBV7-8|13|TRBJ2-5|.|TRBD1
CASSKGQGETQYF
TGTGCCAGCAGCAAAGGACAGGGAGAGACCCAGTACTTC
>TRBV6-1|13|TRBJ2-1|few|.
CASRGGGHDEQFF
TGTGCCAGCAGGGGAGGAGGGCACGATGAGCAGTTCTTC
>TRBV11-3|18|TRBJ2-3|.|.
CASSLRVFGGMSTDTQYF
TGTGCCAGCAGCTTACGTGTTTTTGGCGGGATGAGCACAGATACGCAGTATTTT
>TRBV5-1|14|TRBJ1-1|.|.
CASTSLPGNTEAFF
TGCGCCAGCACATCCCTCCCGGGGAACACTGAAGCTTTCTTT
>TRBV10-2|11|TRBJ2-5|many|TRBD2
CAVGTSGTQYF
TGCGCCGTCGGGACTAGCGGGACCCAGTACTTC
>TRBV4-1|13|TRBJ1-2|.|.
CASSQDANYGYTF
TGCGCCAGCAGCCAAGACGCCAACTATGGCTACACCTTC
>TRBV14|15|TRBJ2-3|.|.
CASSRRQKHTDTQYF
TGTGCCAGCAGCCGTCGACAGAAGCACACAGATACGCAGTATTTT
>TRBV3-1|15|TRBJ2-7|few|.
CASSQLQTRGYEQYF
TGTGCCAGCAGCCAACTTCAGACGAGAGGCTACGAGCAGTACTTC
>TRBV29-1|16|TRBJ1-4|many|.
CSVGELKGAANEKLFF
TGCAGCGTTGGGGAGCTGAAAGGGGCGGCTAATGAAAAACTGTTTTTT
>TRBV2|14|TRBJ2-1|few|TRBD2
CAGFRTSDYNEQFF
TGTGCCGGATTTAGGACTAGTGACTACAATGAGCAGTTCTTC
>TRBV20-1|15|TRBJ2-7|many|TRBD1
CSARSGQGAGYEQYF
TGCAGTGCTAGGTCGGGACAGGGGGCGGGCTACGAGCAGTACTTC
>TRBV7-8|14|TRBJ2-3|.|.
CASSLRLGEGTQYF
TGTGCCAGCAGCTTACGACTAGGGGAAGGGACGCAGTATTTT
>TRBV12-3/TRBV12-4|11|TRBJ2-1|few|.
CASRGDNEQFF
TGTGCCAGCAGGGGGGACAATGAGCAGTTCTTC
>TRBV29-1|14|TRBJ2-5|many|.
CSARPGGAGETQYF
TGCAGCGCCCGACCTGGGGGGGCTGGAGAGACCCAGTACTTC
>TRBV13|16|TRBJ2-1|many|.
CASSFITGRRVNEQFF
TGTGCCAGCAGTTTCATTACAGGGCGAAGGGTTAATGAGCAGTTCTTC
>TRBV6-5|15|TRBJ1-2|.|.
CASSYSVGRNYGYTF
TGTGCCAGCAGTTACTCCGTGGGTCGTAACTATGGCTACACCTTC
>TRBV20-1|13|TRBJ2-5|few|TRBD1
CSAPKTGGETQYF
TGCAGTGCTCCAAAGACAGGGGGAGAGACCCAGTACTTC
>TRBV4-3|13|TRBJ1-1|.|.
CASSQGPAREAFF
TGCGCCAGCAGCCAGGGGCCGGCGAGGGAAGCTTTCTTT
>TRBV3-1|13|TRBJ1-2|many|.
CASSQGQAVGYTF
TGTGCCAGCAGCCAAGGACAGGCGGTGGGCTACACCTTC
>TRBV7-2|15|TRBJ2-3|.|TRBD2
CASSPQIGGANTQYF
TGTGCCAGCAGCCCCCAGATCGGGGGGGCGAATACGCAGTATTTT
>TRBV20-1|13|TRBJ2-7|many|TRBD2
CSAGGGTSYEQYF
TGCAGTGCTGGCGGGGGGACTTCCTACGAGCAGTACTTC
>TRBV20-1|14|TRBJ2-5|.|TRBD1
CSATGGQGMETQYF
TGCAGTGCCACGGGCGGACAGGGGATGGAGACCCAGTACTTC
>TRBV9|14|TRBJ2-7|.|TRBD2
CASSATSGGEEQYF
TGTGCCAGCAGCGCGACTAGCGGGGGGGAAGAGCAGTACTTC
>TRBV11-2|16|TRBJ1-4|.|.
CASSLGPVPEGEKLFF
TGTGCCAGCAGCTTAGGCCCCGTCCCCGAGGGTGAAAAACTGTTTTTT
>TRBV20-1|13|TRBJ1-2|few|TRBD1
CSARGTGYNGYTF
TGCAGTGCTAGGGGGACAGGATATAATGGCTACACCTTC
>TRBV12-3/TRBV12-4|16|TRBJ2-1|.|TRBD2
CASSSSTSGGYNEQFF
TGTGCCAGCAGCTCATCCACTAGCGGGGGCTACAATGAGCAGTTCTTC
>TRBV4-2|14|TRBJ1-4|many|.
CASSHGKNNEKLFF
TGTGCCAGCAGCCACGGGAAAAATAATGAAAAACTGTTTTTT
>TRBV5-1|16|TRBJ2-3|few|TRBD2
CASSLERAGAVDTQYF
TGCGCCAGCAGCTTGGAGAGAGCGGGAGCGGTAGATACGCAGTATTTT
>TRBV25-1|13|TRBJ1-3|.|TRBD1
CASRDRVKDTIYF
TGTGCCAGCAGGGACAGGGTGAAGGACACCATATATTTT
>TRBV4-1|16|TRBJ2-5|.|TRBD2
CASSQGTSGTQETQYF
TGCGCCAGCAGCCAAGGGACTAGCGGGACCCAAGAGACCCAGTACTTC
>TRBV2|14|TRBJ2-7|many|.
CASSEAGPSYEQYF
TGTGCCAGCAGTGAGGCGGGGCCGTCCTACGAGCAGTACTTC
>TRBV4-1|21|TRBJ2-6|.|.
CASSQDRNSVRLSSGANVLTF
TGCGCCAGCAGCCAAGACCGGAATAGTGTCAGGCTGAGCTCTGGGGCCAACGTCCTGACTTTC
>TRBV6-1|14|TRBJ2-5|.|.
CASSEIGFQETQYF
TGTGCCAGCAGTGAAATAGGGTTCCAAGAGACCCAGTACTTC
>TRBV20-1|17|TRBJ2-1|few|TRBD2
CSASDGGGRASYNEQFF
TGCAGTGCTAGTGACGGCGGCGGGAGGGCCTCCTACAATGAGCAGTTCTTC
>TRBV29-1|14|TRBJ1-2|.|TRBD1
CSVDRQGRDYGYTF
TGCAGCGTGGATAGACAGGGACGGGACTATGGCTACACCTTC
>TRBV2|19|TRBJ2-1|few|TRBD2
CASSEVLGLAVPHSNEQFF
TGTGCCAGCAGTGAGGTTTTGGGACTAGCGGTTCCTCATAGCAATGAGCAGTTCTTC
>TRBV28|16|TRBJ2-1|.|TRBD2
CASSFVLAGTYNEQFF
TGTGCCAGCAGCTTCGTACTAGCGGGTACCTACAATGAGCAGTTCTTC